The rows below give T cell receptor beta chains drawn from one sample of a study of graft-versus-host responses after intestinal transplantation. TCRdb's table, derived via immunoSEQ multiplex PCR, lists solely in-frame clones and lacks some. The table has tens of thousands of clones, 89% seen once. The sequencing used PBMCs, collected approximately 65 days after intestinal transplantation. These receptors came from a human patient who received an intestinal transplant, so some T cells may come from the graft donor. Each CDR3 is given with its conserved first and last residue. Fields, in order: V gene, clone size, J gene, CDR3 protein. Some rows have no size entry. The others give once, few or many, or a class for an expanded clone.

>TRBV11-2|.|TRBJ2-7
CASSRLAGGAYEQYF
>TRBV4-3|.|TRBJ1-1
CASSPGGSTEAFF
>TRBV19|.|TRBJ2-5
CASSPPSRGETQYF
>TRBV30|.|TRBJ1-2
CAWSTRIYGYTF
>TRBV4-3|.|TRBJ2-7
CASSRSYRGIYEQYF
>TRBV5-4|once|TRBJ1-4
CASSLAGTGDEKLFF
>TRBV4-3|.|TRBJ1-2
CASSQDPGDNYGYTF
>TRBV10-1|.|TRBJ2-1
CASSEYRVAYEQFF
>TRBV11-2|.|TRBJ2-7
CASSPPWGGAVEQYF
>TRBV7-2|.|TRBJ2-5
CASSLVIGSSQETQYF
>TRBV23-1|.|TRBJ1-5
CASSPDSNQPQHF
>TRBV30|.|TRBJ2-1
CAWSGGGSYNEQFF
>TRBV13|.|TRBJ1-1
CASSLEGGPGTEAFF
>TRBV6-5|.|TRBJ2-7
CASSYQGGSYEQYF
>TRBV19|.|TRBJ2-1
CASTGPYNEQFF
>TRBV27|.|TRBJ2-2
CASSLRSNTGELFF
>TRBV30|.|TRBJ2-7
CAWSGGLADSYEQYF
>TRBV7-7|.|TRBJ2-7
CASSLDIAGGPKPYEQYF
>TRBV19|.|TRBJ1-2
CASSLQGARGYGYTF
>TRBV7-8|.|TRBJ2-1
CASSKGGEGRNEQFF
>TRBV7-8|.|TRBJ2-3
CASSHRVIGLAGPTDTQYF
>TRBV10-2|.|TRBJ2-1
CASSEAPGQGVYEQFF
>TRBV19|.|TRBJ2-2
CATRGTANTGELFF
>TRBV5-8|.|TRBJ2-7
CASSWGGLGTNYEQYF
>TRBV30|.|TRBJ2-2
CAWWPGTGELFF
>TRBV10-1|.|TRBJ1-1
CASSESRTGLTEAFF
>TRBV19|.|TRBJ2-7
CASSIGQGAVYEQYF
>TRBV19|.|TRBJ1-1
CASSIDPPPARGTEAFF
>TRBV21-1|.|TRBJ1-5
CASSKGEKQGADQPQHF
>TRBV12-5|.|TRBJ2-7
CASVEGGEQYF
>TRBV27|.|TRBJ1-5
CASRTGYQPQHF
>TRBV15|.|TRBJ2-5
CATSREGETQYF
>TRBV30|.|TRBJ2-1
CAWSVTPTGNNEQFF
>TRBV4-1|once|TRBJ1-2
CASSQETGEAYGYTF
>TRBV6-5|.|TRBJ2-1
CASSAKLSSYNEQFF
>TRBV4-3|.|TRBJ2-4
CASSQGLSGNIQYF
>TRBV19|.|TRBJ1-2
CASSPWQGLYGYTF
>TRBV2|.|TRBJ2-1
CASSDRAGGGPGYNEQFF
>TRBV4-3|.|TRBJ2-6
CASAEQGITGANVLTF
>TRBV18|.|TRBJ2-6
CASSRGHPSGANVLTF
>TRBV11-2|few|TRBJ1-4
CASSHDRGSSNEKLFF
>TRBV11-2|once|TRBJ2-7
CASSLDRVWDEQYF
>TRBV6-5|.|TRBJ2-7
CASSLSGEEYYEQYF
>TRBV21-1|once|TRBJ1-3
CASSKVEDLPSGNTIYF
>TRBV11-3|.|TRBJ1-1
CASRQRVTAEAFF
>TRBV7-9|.|TRBJ1-2
CASSDRTGYGYTF
>TRBV19|.|TRBJ1-6
CASSKGEPGQNIF
>TRBV5-6|.|TRBJ2-3
CASSFPGTGLFF
>TRBV15|.|TRBJ1-2
CATSRDSRDYGYTF
>TRBV6-1|.|TRBJ1-1
CASSRQVYEKAFF